Listed below are T cell receptor beta chains from one sample, sequenced in a study of OX40 agonist ivuxolimab in advanced cancers. Here immunoSEQ multiplex PCR was the method, and the copy in TCRdb shows in-frame clones only, minus some. Here the sample spans fewer than 40,000 clones, around 84% being singletons. The specimen was CD4+ or CD8+ T cells sorted from blood, collected in a trial of the OX40 agonist ivuxolimab. These receptors were taken from an adult with an advanced solid tumor such as melanoma, head and neck, liver or kidney cancer. CDR3s include the opening cysteine and the closing phenylalanine or tryptophan. D genes are given only for firm matches. Not all rows give a size; the values are once, few, many and, for expanded clones, a class.

J gene	V gene	D gene	clone size	CDR3 DNA	CDR3 protein
TRBJ2-7	TRBV2	TRBD1	NA	TGTGCCAGCAGCTCCCCGGGGCAGGGGGCCCACGAGCAGTACTTC	CASSSPGQGAHEQYF
TRBJ2-7	TRBV6-5	NA	NA	TGTGCCAGCAGTTACAATAGGCCAGCGAGCTCCTACGAGCAGTACTTC	CASSYNRPASSYEQYF
TRBJ2-7	TRBV14	NA	NA	TGTGCCAGCAGCCAATTAGAAGGGAACGAGCAGTACTTC	CASSQLEGNEQYF
TRBJ1-4	TRBV28	NA	once	TGTGCCAGCAGCTCACCGGGGGGATTGGAAAAACTGTTTTTT	CASSSPGGLEKLFF
TRBJ1-5	TRBV21-1	NA	few	TGTGCCAGCAGCAAAGTCCTCCGAGGGGATCAGCCCCAGCATTTT	CASSKVLRGDQPQHF
TRBJ2-7	TRBV5-1	TRBD1	once	TGCGCCAGCAGCCTGACAGGGCAGCCCTACGAGCAGTACTTC	CASSLTGQPYEQYF
TRBJ1-5	TRBV23-1	NA	NA	TGCGCCAGCAGGGTACAAAATCAGCCCCAGCATTTT	CASRVQNQPQHF
TRBJ2-1	TRBV6-5	TRBD2	NA	TGTGCCAGCAGTTCTAACCCTAGCGGGAGGGATGAGCAGTTCTTC	CASSSNPSGRDEQFF
TRBJ1-5	TRBV7-8	NA	NA	TGTGCCAGCAGCTTAGCGCATCAGGGTCGGCAGCCCCAGCATTTT	CASSLAHQGRQPQHF
TRBJ1-2	TRBV30	NA	NA	TGTGCCTGGAGTCTGGGGGGCTACACCTTC	CAWSLGGYTF